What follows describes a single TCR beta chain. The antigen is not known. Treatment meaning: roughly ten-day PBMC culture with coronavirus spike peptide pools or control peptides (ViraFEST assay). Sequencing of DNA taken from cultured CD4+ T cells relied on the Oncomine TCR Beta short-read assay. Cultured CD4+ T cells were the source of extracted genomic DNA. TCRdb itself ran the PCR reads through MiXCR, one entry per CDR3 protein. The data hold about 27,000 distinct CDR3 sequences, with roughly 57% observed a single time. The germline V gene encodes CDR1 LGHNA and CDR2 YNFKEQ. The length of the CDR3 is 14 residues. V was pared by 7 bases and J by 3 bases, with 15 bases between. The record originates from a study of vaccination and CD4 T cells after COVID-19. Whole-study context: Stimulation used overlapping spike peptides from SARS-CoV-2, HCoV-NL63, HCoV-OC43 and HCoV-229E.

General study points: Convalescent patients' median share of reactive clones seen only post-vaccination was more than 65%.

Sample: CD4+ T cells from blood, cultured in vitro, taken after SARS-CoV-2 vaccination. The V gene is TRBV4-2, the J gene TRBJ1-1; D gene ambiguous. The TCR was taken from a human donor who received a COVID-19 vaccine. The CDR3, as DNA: TGTGCCAGCACGCAGCTATGGGAGGACACTGAAGCTTTCTTT. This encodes CASTQLWEDTEAFF.